This T cell receptor (beta chain) was found in a study of T-cell reconstitution after alpha-beta-depleted transplantation in children. The study, taken as a whole, reports: TCRbeta diversity was high at day 60 in some patients (a result of surviving recipient T cells and thymic progenitors).

The library targeted TCRbeta and was prepared with unique molecular identifiers. Each CDR3 protein is one row after TCRdb ran MiXCR on the PCR reads. The sample records around 200,000 distinct CDR3 sequences, approximately 17% being singletons. This clonotype has just a few counts. Its antigen is as yet unknown. The clonotype was recovered from a male patient between 2 and 15 years old who had a stem cell transplant for acute lymphoblastic leukemia, so the T cells may come from the graft donor. This material consisted of PBMCs, mostly from graft donor cells, taken 360 days after TCRalphabeta/CD19-depleted stem cell transplant.

CDR3 in DNA: TGTGCCAGCAGCGCAATCTACAACGAGGGGCGAAATTATGGCTACACCTTC. This gives the protein CASSAIYNEGRNYGYTF. The gene calls are TRBV9 and TRBJ1-2, with D maybe TRBD1 (5 bases). This CDR3 is built from 17 residues. The germline V gene has CDR1 SGDLS and CDR2 YYNGEE. V lost 3 bases and J lost 5, with 23 bases in between.